One T cell receptor beta chain is described in this entry. What it binds is unknown. CDR1 and CDR2 (germline): SGHRS, YFSETQ. The CDR3 runs 13 residues. V gave up 4 bases and J gave up 2 bases, with 9 bases separating them. The sample originates from a study of cytomegalovirus exposure and HLA in healthy donors. Primers included in the PCR were 60 Vbeta and 13 Jbeta primers. The table came from immunoSEQ multiplex PCR; TCRdb's copy has only in-frame clones and leaves some out. The sample carries some 120,000 clones, about 80% recorded once. General observations from the study: CMV antigen specificity of three CMV-associated chains was confirmed in vitro.

The clonotype was recovered from a human donor in good health. The rearrangement uses TRBV5-1 and TRBJ2-5; tentatively, D is TRBD2 (6 bases). Sequenced: PBMCs. CDR3: CASSHRGQETQYF. The CDR3 nucleotides are TGCGCCAGCAGCCACCGGGGGCAAGAGACCCAGTACTTC.